The 10 T cell receptor beta chains reported below all come from one sample, sequenced in a study of cytomegalovirus exposure and HLA in healthy donors. PCR amplification relied on 60 Vbeta primers (plus 13 Jbeta primers). Method: immunoSEQ multiplex PCR; TCRdb's copy keeps in-frame clones and lacks some. The repertoire has about 160,000 clones, 75% to 90% of them found once; the top ten carry 1.5% to 2%. The sample was PBMCs. These receptors were collected from a young woman in good health and CMV-seronegative.

The chain is built from TRBV5-1 and TRBJ2-7, with TRBD2 matching over 13 bases. CDR3 size: 17 residues. The germline V gene has CDR1 SGHRS and CDR2 YFSETQ. Losses at the gene ends were 1 base for V and 0 bases for J; bases not matched to a gene: 4. The CDR3 region has the DNA TGCGCCAGCAGCTTGACTAGCGGGAGGGCCGTCTCCTACGAGCAGTACTTC. Translation gives CASSLTSGRAVSYEQYF.

The J gene is TRBJ2-7, the V gene TRBV5-1; 7 bases align to TRBD1. Germline V gene lookup returns CDR1 SGHRS and CDR2 YFSETQ. V was pared by 2 bases and J by 0 bases, with 2 bases of the junction left unmatched. The CDR3 contains 14 residues. This chain's CDR3 is CASSFSGGSYEQYF. The CDR3 DNA reads as TGCGCCAGCAGCTTTTCAGGGGGCTCCTACGAGCAGTACTTC.

V and J are TRBV5-6 and TRBJ2-5, with a possible D match to TRBD1 (5 bases). CDR1 and CDR2 from the germline V gene are SGHDT and YYEEEE. V was clipped by 4 bases and J by 4 bases, with 11 bases between them. The CDR3 runs 13 residues. CDR3 DNA: TGTGCCAGCAGCGTACCTGGGGCAGAGACCCAGTACTTC. This encodes CASSVPGAETQYF.

The chain combines TRBV19 with TRBJ1-1; D is undetermined. The germline CDR1 and CDR2 sequences are LNHDA and SQIVND (reference sequence). This CDR3 region has 13 residues. Trimming left V 5 bases short and J 0 bases short, with 7 bases between. This CDR3 reads CASSFAMNTEAFF. The CDR3, as DNA: TGTGCCAGTAGTTTCGCGATGAACACTGAAGCTTTCTTT.

This chain uses TRBV27 with TRBJ1-1, with 11 bases lining up with TRBD1. The CDR3 is 14 residues long. Trimming took 4 bases from V and 5 from J; bases not matched to a gene: 3. The germline gives CDR1 MNHEY, CDR2 SMNVEV (reference sequence). CDR3 in DNA: TGTGCCAGCAGTTGGGACAGGGGGAGGACTGAAGCTTTCTTT. Amino acids: CASSWDRGRTEAFF.

The J gene is TRBJ1-1, the V gene TRBV5-1; D perhaps matches TRBD1 (6 bases). V dropped 0 bases and J dropped 0 bases, with 12 bases sitting between them. CDR3 size: 16 residues. CDR1 is SGHRS and CDR2 is YFSETQ in the germline V gene. CDR3 loop: CASSLEMQGMNTEAFF. In DNA, the CDR3 is TGCGCCAGCAGCTTGGAAATGCAGGGGATGAACACTGAAGCTTTCTTT.

As concerns this clone: One junction end does not reproduce the germline sequence, and a read error may be involved. The V call is TRBV7-9, the J call TRBJ1-1; the match to TRBD1 covers 7 bases. The length of the CDR3 is 12 residues. CDR1 SEHNR and CDR2 FQNEAQ come from the germline V gene (reference sequence). In DNA form, the CDR3 reads TGTTCCAGCAGCCCAGGGGGAACTGAAGCTTTCTTT. Protein: CSSSPGGTEAFF.

Concerning this clone: At the DNA level, this CDR3 is encoded by other sequences in the same sample as well. The V and J genes are TRBV6-1 and TRBJ2-3; 13 positions agree with TRBD2. Germline V gene lookup returns CDR1 MNHNS and CDR2 SASEGT. This CDR3 has 14 amino acids. V dropped 8 bases and J dropped 6; count of bases not matched to a gene: 5. CDR3 in amino acids: CASRLAGGGDTQYF. The CDR3 DNA is TGTGCCAGCCGACTAGCGGGGGGAGGGGATACGCAGTATTTT.

The chain employs TRBV18 and TRBJ1-4, with 7 bases aligning to TRBD1. J was trimmed by 0 bases and V by 6 bases; bases with no gene match: 10. The germline CDR1 and CDR2 sequences are KGHSH and LQKENI. This CDR3 contains 17 residues. The DNA for the CDR3 is TGTGCCAGCTCCATCCACCGACAGGGCTCAACTAATGAAAAACTGTTTTTT. This gives the protein CASSIHRQGSTNEKLFF.

Only a few counts were recorded for this clone. This sequence joins TRBV5-1 and TRBJ1-4, with 11 bases fitting TRBD1. This CDR3 contains 15 residues. The V and J ends lost 4 bases and 8 bases, in that order; junction bases with no gene match: 7. Per the germline V gene, CDR1 is SGHRS and CDR2 is YFSETQ. The CDR3 spells CASSTGQGALEKLFF. The CDR3 nucleotides are TGCGCCAGCAGCACCGGACAGGGGGCACTAGAAAAACTGTTTTTT.